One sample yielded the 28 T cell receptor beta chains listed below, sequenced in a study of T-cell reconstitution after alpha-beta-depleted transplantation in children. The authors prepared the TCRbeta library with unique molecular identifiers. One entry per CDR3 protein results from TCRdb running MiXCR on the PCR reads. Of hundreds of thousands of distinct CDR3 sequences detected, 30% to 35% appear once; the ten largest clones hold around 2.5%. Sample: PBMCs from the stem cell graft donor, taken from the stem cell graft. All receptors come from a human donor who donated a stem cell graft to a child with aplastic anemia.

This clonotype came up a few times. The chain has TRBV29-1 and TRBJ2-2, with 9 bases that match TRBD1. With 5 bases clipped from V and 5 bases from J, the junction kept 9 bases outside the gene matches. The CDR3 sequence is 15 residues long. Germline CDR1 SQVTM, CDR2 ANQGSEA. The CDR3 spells CSVLGQGRYTGELFF. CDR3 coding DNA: TGCAGCGTTCTGGGACAGGGTCGATATACCGGGGAGCTGTTTTTT.

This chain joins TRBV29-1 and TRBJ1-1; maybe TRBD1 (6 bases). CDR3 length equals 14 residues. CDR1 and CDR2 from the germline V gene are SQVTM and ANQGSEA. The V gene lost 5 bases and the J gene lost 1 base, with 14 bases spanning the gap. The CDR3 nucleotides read TGCAGCGTTAACCGAGGGGGACAGAACACTGAAGCTTTCTTT. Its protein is CSVNRGGQNTEAFF.

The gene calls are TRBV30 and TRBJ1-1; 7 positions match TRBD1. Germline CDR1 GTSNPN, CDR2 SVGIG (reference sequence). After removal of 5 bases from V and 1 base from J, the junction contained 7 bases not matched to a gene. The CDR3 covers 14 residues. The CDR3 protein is CAWHRGAGNTEAFF. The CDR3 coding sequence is TGTGCCTGGCACAGGGGTGCGGGGAACACTGAAGCTTTCTTT.

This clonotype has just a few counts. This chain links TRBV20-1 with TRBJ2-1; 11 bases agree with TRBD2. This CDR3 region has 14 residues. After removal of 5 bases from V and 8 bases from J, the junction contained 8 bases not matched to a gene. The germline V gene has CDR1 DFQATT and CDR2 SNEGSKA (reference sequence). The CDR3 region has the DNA TGCAGTGCTGGAACCACTAGCGGGAGCCATGAGCAGTTCTTC. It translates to CSAGTTSGSHEQFF.

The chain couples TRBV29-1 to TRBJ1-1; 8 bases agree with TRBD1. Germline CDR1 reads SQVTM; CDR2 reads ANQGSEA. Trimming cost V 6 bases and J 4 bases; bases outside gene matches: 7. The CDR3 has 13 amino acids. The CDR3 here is CSVGQGVSTEAFF. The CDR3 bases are TGCAGCGTAGGACAGGGTGTGAGCACTGAAGCTTTCTTT.

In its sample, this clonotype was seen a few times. For the CDR3, the DNA is TGTGCCAGCAGTTACTCCATCGGAGATCAAGAGACCCAGTACTTC. Residues: CASSYSIGDQETQYF. The genes are TRBV6-2 or TRBV6-3 and TRBJ2-5; D ambiguous. CDR1 is MNHEY, CDR2 SVGEGT, per germline. This CDR3 has 15 residues. Trimming cost V 0 bases and J 2 bases, with 10 bases left between them.

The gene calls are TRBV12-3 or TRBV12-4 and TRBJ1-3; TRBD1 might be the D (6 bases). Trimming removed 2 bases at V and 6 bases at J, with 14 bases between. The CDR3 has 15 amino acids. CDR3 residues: CASSLIGRGENTIYF. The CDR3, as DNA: TGTGCCAGCAGTTTAATCGGCAGGGGCGAAAACACCATATATTTT.

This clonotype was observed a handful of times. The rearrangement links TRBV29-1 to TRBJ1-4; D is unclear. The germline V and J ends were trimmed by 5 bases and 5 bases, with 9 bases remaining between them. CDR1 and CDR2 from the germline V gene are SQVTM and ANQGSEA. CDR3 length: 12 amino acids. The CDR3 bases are TGCAGCGTTATTCTTCCAAATGAAAAACTGTTTTTT. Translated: CSVILPNEKLFF. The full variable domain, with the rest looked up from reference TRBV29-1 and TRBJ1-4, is SAVISQKPSRDICQRGTSLTIQCQVDSQVTMMFWYRQQPGQSLTLIATANQGSEATYESGFVIDKFPISRPNLTFSTLTVSNMSPEDSSIYLCSVILPNEKLFFGSGTQLSVL.

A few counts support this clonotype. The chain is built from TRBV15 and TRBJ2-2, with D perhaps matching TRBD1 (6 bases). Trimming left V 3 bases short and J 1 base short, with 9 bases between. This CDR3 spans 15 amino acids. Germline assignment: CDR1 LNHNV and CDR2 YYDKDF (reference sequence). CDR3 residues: CATSSRQENTGELFF. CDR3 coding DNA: TGTGCCACCAGCAGCCGACAGGAGAACACCGGGGAGCTGTTTTTT.

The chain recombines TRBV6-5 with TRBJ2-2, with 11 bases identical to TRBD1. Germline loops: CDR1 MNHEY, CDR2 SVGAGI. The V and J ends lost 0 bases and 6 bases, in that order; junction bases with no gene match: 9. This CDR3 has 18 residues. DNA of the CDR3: TGTGCCAGCAGTTACTCGGAGAATGGACAGGGGGCCGCCGGGGAGCTGTTTTTT. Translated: CASSYSENGQGAAGELFF.

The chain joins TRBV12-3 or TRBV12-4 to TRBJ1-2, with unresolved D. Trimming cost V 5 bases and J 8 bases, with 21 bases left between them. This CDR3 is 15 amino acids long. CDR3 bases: TGTGCCAGCAGTAAATCGAGTCTCAAGGCGGACGGCTACACCTTC. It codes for CASSKSSLKADGYTF.

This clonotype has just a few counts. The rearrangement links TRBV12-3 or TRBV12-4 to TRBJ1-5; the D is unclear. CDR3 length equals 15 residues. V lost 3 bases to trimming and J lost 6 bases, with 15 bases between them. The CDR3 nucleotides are TGTGCCAGCAGTTTCGCCCTCGGTGATGGTCAGCCCCAGCATTTT. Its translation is CASSFALGDGQPQHF.

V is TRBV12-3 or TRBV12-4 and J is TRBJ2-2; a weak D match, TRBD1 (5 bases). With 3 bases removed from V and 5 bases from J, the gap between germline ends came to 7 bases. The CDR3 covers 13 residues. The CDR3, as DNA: TGTGCCAGCAGTTTTCAGGGTACCGGGGAGCTGTTTTTT. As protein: CASSFQGTGELFF.

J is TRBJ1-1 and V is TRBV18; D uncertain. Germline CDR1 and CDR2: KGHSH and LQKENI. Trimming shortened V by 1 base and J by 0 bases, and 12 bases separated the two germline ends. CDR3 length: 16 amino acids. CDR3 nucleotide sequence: TGTGCCAGCTCACCACTATTACTCAGCATGAACACTGAAGCTTTCTTT. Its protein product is CASSPLLLSMNTEAFF.

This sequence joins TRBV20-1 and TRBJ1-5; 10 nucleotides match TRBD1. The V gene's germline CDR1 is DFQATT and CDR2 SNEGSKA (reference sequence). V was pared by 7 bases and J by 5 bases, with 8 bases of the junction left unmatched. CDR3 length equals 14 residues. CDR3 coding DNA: TGCAGTGTCAACCTGGGGACAGGGGATCAGCCCCAGCATTTT. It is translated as CSVNLGTGDQPQHF.

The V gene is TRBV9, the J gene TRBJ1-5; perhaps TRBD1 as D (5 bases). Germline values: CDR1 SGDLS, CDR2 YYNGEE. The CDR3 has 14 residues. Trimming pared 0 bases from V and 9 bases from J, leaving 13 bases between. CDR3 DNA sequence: TGTGCCAGCAGCGTAGCCCCAGGGAGAGGGCCCCAGCATTTT. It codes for CASSVAPGRGPQHF.

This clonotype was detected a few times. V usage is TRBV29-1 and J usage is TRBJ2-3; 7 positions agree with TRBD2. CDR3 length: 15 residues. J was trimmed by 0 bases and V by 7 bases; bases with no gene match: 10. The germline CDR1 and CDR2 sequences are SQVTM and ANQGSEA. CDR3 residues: CSAHPAGSSTDTQYF. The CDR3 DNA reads TGCAGCGCCCATCCAGCGGGATCTAGCACAGATACGCAGTATTTT.

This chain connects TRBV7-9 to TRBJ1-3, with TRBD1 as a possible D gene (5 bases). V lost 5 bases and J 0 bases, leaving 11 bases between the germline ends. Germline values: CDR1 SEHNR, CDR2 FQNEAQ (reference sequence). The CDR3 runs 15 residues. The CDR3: CASSVGQNSGNTIYF. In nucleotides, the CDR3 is TGTGCCAGCAGCGTCGGACAAAACTCTGGAAACACCATATATTTT.

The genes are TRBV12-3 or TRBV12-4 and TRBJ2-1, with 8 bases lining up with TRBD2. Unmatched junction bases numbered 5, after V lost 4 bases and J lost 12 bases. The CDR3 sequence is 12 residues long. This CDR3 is CASSSAGGRQFF. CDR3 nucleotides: TGTGCCAGCAGTTCCGCGGGAGGCAGGCAGTTCTTC.

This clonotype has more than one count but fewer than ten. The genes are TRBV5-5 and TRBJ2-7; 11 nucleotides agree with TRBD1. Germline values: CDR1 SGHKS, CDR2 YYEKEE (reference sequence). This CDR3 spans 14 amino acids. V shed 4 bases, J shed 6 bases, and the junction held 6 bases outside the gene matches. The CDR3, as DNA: TGTGCCAGCAGCATCGGGACAGGGGGTTCCGAGCAGTACGTC. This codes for CASSIGTGGSEQYV.

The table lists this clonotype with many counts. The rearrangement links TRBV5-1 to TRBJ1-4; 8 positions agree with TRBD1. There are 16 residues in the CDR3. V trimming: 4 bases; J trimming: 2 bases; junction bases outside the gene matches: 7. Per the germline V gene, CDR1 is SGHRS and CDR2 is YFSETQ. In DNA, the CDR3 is TGCGCCAGCAGCCCCCAGGGGGCTGTCACTAATGAAAAACTGTTTTTT. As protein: CASSPQGAVTNEKLFF.

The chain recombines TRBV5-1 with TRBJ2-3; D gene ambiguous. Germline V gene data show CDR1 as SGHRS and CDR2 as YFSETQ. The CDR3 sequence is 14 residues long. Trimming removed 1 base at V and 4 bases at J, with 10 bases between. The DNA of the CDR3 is TGCGCCAGCAGCTTGACGGTAACCGCAGATACGCAGTATTTT. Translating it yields CASSLTVTADTQYF. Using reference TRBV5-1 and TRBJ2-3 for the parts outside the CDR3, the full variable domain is KAGVTQTPRYLIKTRGQQVTLSCSPISGHRSVSWYQQTPGQGLQFLFEYFSETQRNKGNFPGRFSGRQFSNSRSEMNVSTLELGDSALYLCASSLTVTADTQYFGPGTRLTVL.

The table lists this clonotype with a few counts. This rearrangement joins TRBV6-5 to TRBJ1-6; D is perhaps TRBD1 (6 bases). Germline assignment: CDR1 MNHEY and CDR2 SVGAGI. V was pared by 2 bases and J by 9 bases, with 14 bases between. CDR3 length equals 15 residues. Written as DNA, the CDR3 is TGTGCCAGCAGTTACGGTACAGGGCTTTCTTCACCCCTCCACTTT. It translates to CASSYGTGLSSPLHF.

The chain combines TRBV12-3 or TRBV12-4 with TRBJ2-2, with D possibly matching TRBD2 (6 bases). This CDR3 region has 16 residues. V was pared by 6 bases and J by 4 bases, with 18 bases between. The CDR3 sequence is CASRPQEGRGTGELFF. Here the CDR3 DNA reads TGTGCCAGCAGACCTCAGGAGGGGCGAGGCACCGGGGAGCTGTTTTTT.

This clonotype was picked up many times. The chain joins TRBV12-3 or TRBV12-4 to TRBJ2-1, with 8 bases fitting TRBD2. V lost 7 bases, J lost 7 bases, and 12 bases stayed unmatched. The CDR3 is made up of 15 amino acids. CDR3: CASTPLAGRGNEQFF. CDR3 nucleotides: TGTGCCAGCACCCCCTTAGCGGGACGGGGGAATGAGCAGTTCTTC.

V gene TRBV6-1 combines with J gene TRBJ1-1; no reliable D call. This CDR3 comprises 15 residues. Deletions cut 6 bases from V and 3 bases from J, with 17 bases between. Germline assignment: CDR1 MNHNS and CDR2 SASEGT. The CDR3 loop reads CASSPVERRDTEAFF. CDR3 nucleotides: TGTGCCAGCAGCCCCGTCGAGCGTAGGGACACTGAAGCTTTCTTT.

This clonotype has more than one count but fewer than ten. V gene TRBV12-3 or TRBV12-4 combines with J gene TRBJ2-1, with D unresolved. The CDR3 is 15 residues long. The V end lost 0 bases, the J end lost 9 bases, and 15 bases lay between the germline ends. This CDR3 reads CASSLASQESSEQFF. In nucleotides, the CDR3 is TGTGCCAGCAGTTTAGCGTCCCAAGAGAGCTCTGAGCAGTTCTTC.

CDR3 amino acids: CASSGLNWDEQFF. The CDR3 DNA reads as TGTGCCAGCAGTGGCTTAAACTGGGATGAGCAGTTCTTC. The chain uses TRBV6-1 and TRBJ2-1; D call uncertain. The V and J ends lost 4 bases and 8 bases respectively, with 12 bases between them. The CDR3 sequence is 13 residues long. The V gene's germline CDR1 is MNHNS and CDR2 SASEGT.